Given below is one T cell receptor beta chain in context. Its antigen remains unknown. CDR3 length: 14 amino acids. With 4 bases removed from V and 8 bases from J, the gap between germline ends came to 15 bases. The V gene's germline CDR1 is MGHRA and CDR2 YSYEKL. Libraries for TCRalpha and TCRbeta carried sample barcodes and unique molecular identifiers via 5'RACE. TCRdb re-called the 5' RACE reads with MiXCR, one entry per CDR3 protein. The sample includes under 350,000 distinct CDR3 sequences, 15% to 20% of them seen just once. The sample originates from a study of T-cell memory formation after mild COVID-19. Looking at the study overall: TCR clusters were mostly donor specific.

Overall study results and limits: Clones shrinking between day 15 and 85 showed a balanced CD4/CD8 split, and those that grew later tilted toward CD4+.

The chain uses TRBV4-1 and TRBJ2-1, with D perhaps matching TRBD2 (6 bases). The sequenced material came from PBMCs or a T cell subset sorted from them (not recorded which). The receptor's source is a man aged 18 to 29 who had mild COVID-19 (a few samples of this study predate the infection). Cell type and time point are not known. The CDR3 reads CASSPAEGNDEQFF. The CDR3 nucleotides read TGCGCCAGCAGCCCGGCGGAGGGAAATGATGAGCAGTTCTTC.